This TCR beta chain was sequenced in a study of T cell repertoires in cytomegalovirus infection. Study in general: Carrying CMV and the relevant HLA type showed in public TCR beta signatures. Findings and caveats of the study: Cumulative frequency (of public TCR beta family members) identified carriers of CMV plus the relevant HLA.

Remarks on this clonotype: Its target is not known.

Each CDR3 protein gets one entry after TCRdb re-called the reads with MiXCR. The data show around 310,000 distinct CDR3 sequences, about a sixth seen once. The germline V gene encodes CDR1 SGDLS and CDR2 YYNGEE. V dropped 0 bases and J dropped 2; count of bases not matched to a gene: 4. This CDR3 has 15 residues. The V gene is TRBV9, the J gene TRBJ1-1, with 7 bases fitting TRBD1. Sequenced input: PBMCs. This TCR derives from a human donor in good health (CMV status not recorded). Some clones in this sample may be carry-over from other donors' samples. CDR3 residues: CASSVEGASNTEAFF. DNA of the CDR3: TGTGCCAGCAGCGTAGAGGGGGCGTCCAACACTGAAGCTTTCTTT.